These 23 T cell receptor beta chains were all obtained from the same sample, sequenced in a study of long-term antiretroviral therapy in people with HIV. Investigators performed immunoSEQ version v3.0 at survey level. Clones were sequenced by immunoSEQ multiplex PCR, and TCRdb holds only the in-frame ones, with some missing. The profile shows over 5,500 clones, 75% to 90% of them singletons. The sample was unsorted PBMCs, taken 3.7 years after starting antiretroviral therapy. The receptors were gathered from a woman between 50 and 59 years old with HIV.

The CDR3: CASRGALHGELFF. CDR3 nucleotides: TGTGCCAGCAGGGGGGCTTTACACGGGGAGCTGTTTTTT. The chain recombines TRBV2 with TRBJ2-2; D might be TRBD1 (6 bases). V was trimmed by 6 bases and J by 7 bases, leaving 12 bases between them. This CDR3 is built from 13 residues. Per the germline V gene, CDR1 is SNHLY and CDR2 is FYNNEI.

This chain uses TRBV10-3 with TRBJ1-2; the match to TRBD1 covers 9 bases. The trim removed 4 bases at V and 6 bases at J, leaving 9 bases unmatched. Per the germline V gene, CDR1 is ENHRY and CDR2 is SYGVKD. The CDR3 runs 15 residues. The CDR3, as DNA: TGTGCCATCAGTGCTGGACAGGGGCTGGTTCATGGCTACACCTTC. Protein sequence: CAISAGQGLVHGYTF.

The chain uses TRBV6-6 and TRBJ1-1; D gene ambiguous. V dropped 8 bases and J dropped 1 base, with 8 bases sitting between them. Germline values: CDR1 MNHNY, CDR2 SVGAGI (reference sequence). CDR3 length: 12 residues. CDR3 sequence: CASHHANTEAFF. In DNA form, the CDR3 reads TGTGCCAGCCATCATGCGAACACTGAAGCTTTCTTT.

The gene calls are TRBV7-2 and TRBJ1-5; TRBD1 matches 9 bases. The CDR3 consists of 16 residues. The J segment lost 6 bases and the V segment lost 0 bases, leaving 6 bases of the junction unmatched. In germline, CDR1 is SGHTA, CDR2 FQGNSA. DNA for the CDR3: TGTGCCAGCAGCTTAGCGTTCGGGACAGGGAGTCAGCCCCAGCATTTT. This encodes CASSLAFGTGSQPQHF. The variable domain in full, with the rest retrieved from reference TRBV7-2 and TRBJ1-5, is GAGVSQSPSNKVTEKGKDVELRCDPISGHTALYWYRQSLGQGLEFLIYFQGNSAPDKSGLPSDRFSAERTGGSVSTLTIQRTQQEDSAVYLCASSLAFGTGSQPQHFGDGTRLSIL.

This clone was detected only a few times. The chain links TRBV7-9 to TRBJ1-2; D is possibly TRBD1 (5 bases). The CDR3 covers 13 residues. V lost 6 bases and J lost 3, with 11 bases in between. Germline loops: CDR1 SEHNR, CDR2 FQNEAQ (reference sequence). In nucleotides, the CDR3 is TGTGCCAGCAGTATCCAGGGTGACTATGGCTACACCTTC. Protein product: CASSIQGDYGYTF.

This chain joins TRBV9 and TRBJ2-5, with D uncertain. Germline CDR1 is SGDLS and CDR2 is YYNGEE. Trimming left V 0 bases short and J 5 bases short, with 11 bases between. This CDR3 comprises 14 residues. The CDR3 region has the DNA TGTGCCAGCAGCGTAGGGTCCTTGGGGGAGACCCAGTACTTC. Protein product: CASSVGSLGETQYF. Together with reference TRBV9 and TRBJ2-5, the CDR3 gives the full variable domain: DSGVTQTPKHLITATGQRVTLRCSPRSGDLSVYWYQQSLDQGLQFLIQYYNGEERAKGNILERFSAQQFPDLHSELNLSSLELGDSALYFCASSVGSLGETQYFGPGTRLLVL.

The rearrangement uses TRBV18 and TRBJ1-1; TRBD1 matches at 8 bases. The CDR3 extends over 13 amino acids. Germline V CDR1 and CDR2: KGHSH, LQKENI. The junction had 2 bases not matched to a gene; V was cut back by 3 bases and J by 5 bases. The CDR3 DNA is TGTGCCAGCTCACCCAGGGGGCTGACTGAAGCTTTCTTT. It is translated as CASSPRGLTEAFF.

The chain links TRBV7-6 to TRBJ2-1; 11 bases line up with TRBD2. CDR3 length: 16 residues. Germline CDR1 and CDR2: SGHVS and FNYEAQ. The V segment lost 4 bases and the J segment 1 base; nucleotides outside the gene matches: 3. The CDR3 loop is CASSSLAGGSYNEQFF. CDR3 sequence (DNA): TGTGCCAGCAGCTCCCTAGCGGGAGGATCCTACAATGAGCAGTTCTTC.

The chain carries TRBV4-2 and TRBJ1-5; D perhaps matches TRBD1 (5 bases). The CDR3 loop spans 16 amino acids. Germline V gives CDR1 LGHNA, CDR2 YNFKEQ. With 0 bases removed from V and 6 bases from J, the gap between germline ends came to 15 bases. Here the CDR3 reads CASSQESGAVRQPQHF. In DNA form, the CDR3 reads TGTGCCAGCAGCCAAGAATCCGGGGCAGTCCGTCAGCCCCAGCATTTT.

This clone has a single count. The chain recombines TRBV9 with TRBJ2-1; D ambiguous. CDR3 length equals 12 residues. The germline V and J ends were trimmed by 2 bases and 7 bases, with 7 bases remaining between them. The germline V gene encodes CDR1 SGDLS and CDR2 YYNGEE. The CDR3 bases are TGTGCCAGCAGCGTCCTGGCAAATGAGCAGTTCTTC. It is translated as CASSVLANEQFF.

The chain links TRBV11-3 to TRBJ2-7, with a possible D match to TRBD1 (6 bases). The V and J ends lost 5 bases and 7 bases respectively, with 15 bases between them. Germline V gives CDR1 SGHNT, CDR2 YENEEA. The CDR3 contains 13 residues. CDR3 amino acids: CASSPSPGAEQYF. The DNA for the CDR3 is TGTGCCAGCAGCCCCTCACCAGGGGCTGAGCAGTACTTC.

In DNA form, the CDR3 reads TGTGCCAGCAGCAAAGTGAGAATAACGGATCAGCCCCAGCATTTT. Amino acids: CASSKVRITDQPQHF. The chain links TRBV21-1 to TRBJ1-5. TRBV21-1 is marked as a pseudogene. This CDR3 region has 15 residues.

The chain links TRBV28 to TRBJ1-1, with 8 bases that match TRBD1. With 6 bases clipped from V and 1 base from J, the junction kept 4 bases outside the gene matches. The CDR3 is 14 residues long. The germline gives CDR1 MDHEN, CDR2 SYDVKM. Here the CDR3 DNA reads TGTGCCAGCAGCTTACAGGGGGGGAACACTGAAGCTTTCTTT. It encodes CASSLQGGNTEAFF.

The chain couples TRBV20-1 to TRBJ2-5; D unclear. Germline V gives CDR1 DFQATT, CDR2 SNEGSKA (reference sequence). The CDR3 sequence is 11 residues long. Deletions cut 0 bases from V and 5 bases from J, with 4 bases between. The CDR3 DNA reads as TGCAGTGCTAGAGATAGGGAGACCCAGTACTTC. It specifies CSARDRETQYF.

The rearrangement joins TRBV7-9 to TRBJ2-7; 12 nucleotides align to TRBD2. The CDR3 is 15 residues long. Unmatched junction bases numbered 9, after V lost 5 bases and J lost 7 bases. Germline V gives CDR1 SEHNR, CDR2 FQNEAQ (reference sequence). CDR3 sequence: CASSPAIGLAGEQYF. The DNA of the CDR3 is TGTGCCAGCAGCCCCGCTATCGGACTAGCGGGAGAGCAGTACTTC.

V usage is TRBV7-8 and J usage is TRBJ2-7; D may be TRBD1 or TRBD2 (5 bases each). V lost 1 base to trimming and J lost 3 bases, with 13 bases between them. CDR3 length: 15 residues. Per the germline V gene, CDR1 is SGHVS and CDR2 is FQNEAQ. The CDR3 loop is CASSLEGRGFYEQYF. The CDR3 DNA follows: TGTGCCAGCAGCTTAGAGGGACGGGGCTTCTACGAGCAGTACTTC.

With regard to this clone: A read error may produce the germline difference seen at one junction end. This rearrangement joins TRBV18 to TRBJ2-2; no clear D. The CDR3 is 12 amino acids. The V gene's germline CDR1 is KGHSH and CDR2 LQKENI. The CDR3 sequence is CASPAKTGELFF. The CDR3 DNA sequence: TGTGCCAGCCCCGCGAAAACCGGGGAGCTGTTTTTT.

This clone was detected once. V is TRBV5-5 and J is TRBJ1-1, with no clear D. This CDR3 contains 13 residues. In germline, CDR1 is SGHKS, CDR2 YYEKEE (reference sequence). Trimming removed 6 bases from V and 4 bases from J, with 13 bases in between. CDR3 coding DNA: TGTGCCAGCACCTTTGTGGGGAGCACTGAAGCTTTCTTT. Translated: CASTFVGSTEAFF.

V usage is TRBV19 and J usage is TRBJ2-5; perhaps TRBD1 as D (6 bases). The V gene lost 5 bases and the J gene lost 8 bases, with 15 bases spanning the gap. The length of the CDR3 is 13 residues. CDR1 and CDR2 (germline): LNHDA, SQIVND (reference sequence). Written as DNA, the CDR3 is TGTGCCAGTAGTGACGGCTCGGGACAAACCCAGTACTTC. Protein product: CASSDGSGQTQYF.

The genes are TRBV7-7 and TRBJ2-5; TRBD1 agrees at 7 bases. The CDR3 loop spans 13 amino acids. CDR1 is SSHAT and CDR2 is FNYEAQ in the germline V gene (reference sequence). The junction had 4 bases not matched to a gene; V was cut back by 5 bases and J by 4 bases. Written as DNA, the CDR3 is TGTGCCAGCAGCCGGACAGGAGGAGAGACCCAGTACTTC. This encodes CASSRTGGETQYF.

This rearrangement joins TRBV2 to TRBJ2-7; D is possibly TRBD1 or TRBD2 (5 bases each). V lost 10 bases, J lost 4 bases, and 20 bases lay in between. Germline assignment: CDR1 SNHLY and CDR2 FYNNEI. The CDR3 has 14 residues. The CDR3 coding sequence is TGTGCCACCAACAGAGGGGATACTACGTACGAGCAGTACTTC. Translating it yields CATNRGDTTYEQYF.

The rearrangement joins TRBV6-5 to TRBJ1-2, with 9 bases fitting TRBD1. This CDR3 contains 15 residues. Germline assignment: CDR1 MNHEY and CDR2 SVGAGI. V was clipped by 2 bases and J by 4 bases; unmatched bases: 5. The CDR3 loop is CASSYAPGQGYGYTF. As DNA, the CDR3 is TGTGCCAGCAGTTACGCTCCGGGACAGGGCTATGGCTACACCTTC.

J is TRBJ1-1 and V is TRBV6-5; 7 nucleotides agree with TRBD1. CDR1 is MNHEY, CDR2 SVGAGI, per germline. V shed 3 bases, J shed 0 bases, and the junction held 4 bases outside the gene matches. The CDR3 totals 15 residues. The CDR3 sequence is CASSYGTAMNTEAFF. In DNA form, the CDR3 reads TGTGCCAGCAGTTATGGGACAGCTATGAACACTGAAGCTTTCTTT.